This T cell receptor beta chain was sequenced in a study of shared clonotypes between healthy human individuals. Findings and limits, study-wide: Around 5% of naive CD4 clonotypes were common to four donors.

Concerning this clone: What it binds is unknown.

It was at deep level that the assay was run. In the authors' methods: ImmunoSEQ junction-only sequences lacked quality scores, so their filtering differed. TCRdb's table, derived via immunoSEQ multiplex PCR, lists solely in-frame clones and lacks some. V and J calls and clone size come straight from that table; D and trimming were deduced from the DNA. The sample carries some 550,000 clones, approximately 97% recorded once. The CDR3 spans 17 residues. Germline lookup yields CDR1 SGHKS and CDR2 YYEKEE (reference sequence). V trimming: 2 bases; J trimming: 4 bases; junction bases outside the gene matches: 12.

The chain is built from TRBV5-5 and TRBJ1-3; 7 bases fit TRBD1. The receptor's source is a woman aged 25-40 years in good health. Sequenced: naive CD4+ T cells sorted from blood. The subset denotes: CD45RA+ positively selected. CDR3 nucleotides: TGTGCCAGCAGCTTTTTGGGGATCACAGGGGTAGGAAACACCATATATTTT. It is translated as CASSFLGITGVGNTIYF.